This TCR beta chain was identified in a study of Ad26.COV2.S vaccination and SARS-CoV-2 variants. Study overall: This donor came from the COV1001 trial of Ad26.COV2.S.

The table came from immunoSEQ multiplex PCR; TCRdb's copy has only in-frame clones and leaves some out. The table lists approximately 350,000 clones, 80% to 90% of them singletons. Study outcomes and limitations: Whether participants received vaccine or placebo, their non-spike TCR breadth was similar.

Germline CDR1 and CDR2: SNHLY and FYNNEI. The CDR3 consists of 13 residues. V gave up 8 bases and J gave up 4 bases, with 11 bases separating them. Worth noting for this clone: Its antigen is unidentified.

Treatment meaning: roughly 20 received Ad26.COV2.S at low or high dose, single or two shots; about 5 received placebo; per-sample allocation not given. Sampling happened 63 days after the first vaccine or placebo injection. The individual, an adult aged 18-55 years, was a donor in Boston. This TCR derives from a person aged 18-65 years who received the Ad26.COV2.S COVID-19 vaccine or a placebo. The V call is TRBV2, the J call TRBJ2-2, with D possibly being TRBD2 (7 bases). This specimen consisted of peripheral blood, obtained in a trial of Ad26.COV2.S vaccine versus placebo. The CDR3 protein is CASWGGRTGELFF. CDR3 coding DNA: TGTGCCAGCTGGGGGGGGCGCACCGGGGAGCTGTTTTTT.